The TCR beta chain under discussion was sequenced for a study of OX40 agonist ivuxolimab in advanced cancers. Sequencing was performed with immunoSEQ multiplex PCR; in TCRdb, only in-frame clones are kept and a portion is missing. The repertoire holds about 43,000 clones, around 90% seen once, with 15% to 20% in the top ten. Broader study findings: Also present in some nonresponders was a low level of normalized T-cell clonal expansion.

A note on this clone: Antigen specificity is unknown.

The germline CDR1 and CDR2 sequences are SGHNT and YENEEA. CDR3 length: 14 amino acids. V gave up 5 bases and J gave up 4 bases, with 14 bases separating them. This TCR was recovered from an adult with an advanced solid tumor such as melanoma, head and neck, liver or kidney cancer. The V and J genes are TRBV11-3 and TRBJ2-5; D is possibly TRBD2 (6 bases). Sequencing used CD4+ or CD8+ T cells sorted from blood, obtained in a trial of the OX40 agonist ivuxolimab. The CDR3 sequence: CASSVQGLGETQYF. DNA of the CDR3: TGTGCCAGCAGCGTCCAGGGACTGGGAGAGACCCAGTACTTC. The whole variable domain, remainder taken from reference TRBV11-3 and TRBJ2-5, is EAGVVQSPRYKIIEKKQPVAFWCNPISGHNTLYWYLQNLGQGPELLIRYENEEAVDDSQLPKDRFSAERLKGVDSTLKIQPAELGDSAVYLCASSVQGLGETQYFGPGTRLLVL.